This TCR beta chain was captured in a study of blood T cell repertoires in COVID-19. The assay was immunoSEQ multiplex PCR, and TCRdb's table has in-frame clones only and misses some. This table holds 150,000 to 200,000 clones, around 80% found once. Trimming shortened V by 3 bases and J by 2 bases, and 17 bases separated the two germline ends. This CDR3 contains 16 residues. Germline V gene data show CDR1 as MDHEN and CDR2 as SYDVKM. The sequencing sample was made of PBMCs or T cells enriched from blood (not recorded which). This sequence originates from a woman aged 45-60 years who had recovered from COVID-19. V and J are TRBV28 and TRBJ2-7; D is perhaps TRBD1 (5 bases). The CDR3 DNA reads TGTGCCAGCAGTTTTTTGGGGCCCGGCGGAACCTACGAGCAGTACTTC. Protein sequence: CASSFLGPGGTYEQYF.